This T cell receptor beta chain appears in the sequencing data of a study of neoadjuvant anti-PD-1 for oral cavity cancer. Patients had newly diagnosed, untreated stage II-IVA oral cavity squamous cell carcinoma. These oral cavity squamous cell carcinomas were HPV-negative and locally advanced. Germline values: CDR1 LNHDA, CDR2 SQIVND (reference sequence). Trimming stripped 3 bases from V and 0 bases from J, with 17 bases between. The CDR3 length is 17 residues. PBMC libraries mostly used about 490 ng of input genomic DNA, with six replicates per sample. Profiled with immunoSEQ multiplex PCR; TCRdb holds only in-frame clones, not every one. The sample contains about 6,700 clones, about 78% of which appear only once.

The material was PBMCs, obtained before nivolumab (anti-PD-1) treatment. J is TRBJ1-1 and V is TRBV19; D uncertain. This TCR was recovered from a person between 40 and 80 years old with oral cavity squamous cell carcinoma. DNA for the CDR3: TGTGCCAGTAGTATTTTCCCCCCGGCGGCCCTGAACACTGAAGCTTTCTTT. As protein: CASSIFPPAALNTEAFF.